These 24 T cell receptor beta chains were all obtained from the same sample, sequenced in a study of cytomegalovirus exposure and HLA in healthy donors. PCR was performed using 60 Vbeta and 13 Jbeta primers. Assay used: immunoSEQ multiplex PCR; TCRdb lists only in-frame clones, some missing. Here the sample spans fewer than 200,000 clones, 68% being singletons. What was sequenced was PBMCs. The receptors shown here come from a man between 45 and 60 years old in good health and CMV-seronegative.

The V gene is TRBV29-1, the J gene TRBJ1-1; 7 bases are a match to TRBD1. The CDR3 spans 11 residues. CDR1 SQVTM and CDR2 ANQGSEA come from the germline V gene. Unmatched junction bases numbered 4, after V lost 4 bases and J lost 8 bases. The CDR3 is CSVAGGREAFF. As DNA, the CDR3 is TGCAGCGTTGCAGGGGGGAGGGAAGCTTTCTTT.

The chain combines TRBV5-5 with TRBJ2-7; TRBD1 matches 7 bases. V was pared by 0 bases and J by 1 base, with 7 bases of the junction left unmatched. Germline CDR1 and CDR2: SGHKS and YYEKEE (reference sequence). The CDR3 length is 16 residues. In nucleotides, the CDR3 is TGTGCCAGCAGCTTGGGGGGACAGATAGAATCCTACGAGCAGTACTTC. This gives the protein CASSLGGQIESYEQYF.

This chain uses TRBV10-2 with TRBJ2-5, with 9 bases identical to TRBD1. TRBJ2-7 matches the DNA end more closely, so the J call is doubtful. The germline gives CDR1 WSHSY, CDR2 SAAADI. The CDR3 has 12 amino acids. CDR3 sequence (DNA): TGCGCCAGCTGGGGACAGGGCTACGAGCAGTACTTC. Translated: CASWGQGYEQYF.

The chain joins TRBV14 to TRBJ2-3; 8 nucleotides agree with TRBD1. This CDR3 region has 13 residues. Unmatched junction bases numbered 3, after V lost 4 bases and J lost 6 bases. The germline V gene has CDR1 SGHDN and CDR2 FVKESK. Here the CDR3 reads CASSPRGLDTQYF. The CDR3 nucleotides are TGTGCCAGCAGCCCCAGGGGGCTGGATACGCAGTATTTT. The full variable domain, its missing parts supplied by reference TRBV14 and TRBJ2-3, is EAGVTQFPSHSVIEKGQTVTLRCDPISGHDNLYWYRRVMGKEIKFLLHFVKESKQDESGMPNNRFLAERTGGTYSTLKVQPAELEDSGVYFCASSPRGLDTQYFGPGTRLTVL.

The chain is built from TRBV5-4 and TRBJ1-1; tentatively, D is TRBD1 (6 bases). In germline, CDR1 is SGHNT, CDR2 YYREEE (reference sequence). The length of the CDR3 is 14 residues. Trimming removed 1 base from V and 5 bases from J, with 12 bases in between. The CDR3 loop reads CASSLKGGLTEAFF. Here the CDR3 DNA reads TGTGCCAGCAGCTTGAAAGGGGGTCTAACTGAAGCTTTCTTT.

This clone came up once. The V call is TRBV6-6, the J call TRBJ1-5; D uncertain. The germline CDR1 and CDR2 sequences are MNHNY and SVGAGI (reference sequence). This CDR3 spans 14 amino acids. V lost 0 bases and J lost 4, with 7 bases in between. The CDR3 DNA reads TGTGCCAGCAGTTACTCGACTGGGAATCAGCCCCAGCATTTT. Protein: CASSYSTGNQPQHF.

This chain joins TRBV5-1 and TRBJ1-1, with a tentative D call TRBD1 (6 bases). Germline CDR1 SGHRS, CDR2 YFSETQ. V lost 5 bases, J lost 1 base, and 21 bases lay in between. The CDR3 length is 17 residues. CDR3 sequence reads: CASRTSTGLTSNTEAFF. Written as DNA, the CDR3 is TGCGCCAGCAGGACCTCTACAGGGCTTACCTCGAACACTGAAGCTTTCTTT.

This clone was recorded a few times. This chain links TRBV7-9 with TRBJ2-3; D gene uncertain. The germline gives CDR1 SEHNR, CDR2 FQNEAQ (reference sequence). Trimming shortened V by 5 bases and J by 6 bases, and 9 bases separated the two germline ends. This CDR3 comprises 12 residues. CDR3 loop: CASSNLVDTQYF. The CDR3 DNA reads as TGTGCCAGCAGCAACTTAGTGGATACGCAGTATTTT.

The rearrangement uses TRBV9 and TRBJ2-7; 8 bases align to TRBD2. The CDR3 sequence is 16 residues long. CDR1 and CDR2 (germline): SGDLS, YYNGEE. V trimming: 0 bases; J trimming: 2 bases; junction bases outside the gene matches: 7. Written as DNA, the CDR3 is TGTGCCAGCAGCGTAGACCCAGCGGGGGCTACCTACGAGCAGTACTTC. Its translation: CASSVDPAGATYEQYF.

This sequence joins TRBV7-6 and TRBJ1-6; 9 bases fit TRBD1. V shed 0 bases, J shed 8 bases, and the junction held 17 bases outside the gene matches. This CDR3 spans 20 amino acids. Germline CDR1 is SGHVS and CDR2 is FNYEAQ. CDR3 residues: CASSLADRGTFSGPHSPLHF. CDR3 DNA sequence: TGTGCCAGCAGCTTAGCGGACAGGGGCACCTTTTCCGGACCCCATTCACCCCTCCACTTT.

V gene TRBV5-6 combines with J gene TRBJ1-5, with unresolved D. Germline-derived CDR1 and CDR2 are SGHDT and YYEEEE. Trimming pared 5 bases from V and 6 bases from J, leaving 15 bases between. This CDR3 has 14 residues. The CDR3 DNA is TGTGCCAGCAGTTCGAGGGAGGGAAGTCAGCCCCAGCATTTT. Its protein product is CASSSREGSQPQHF.

CDR3 in DNA: TGTGCCAGTCTTCTGCCGGGACAGGGTGGCTACACCTTC. Amino acids: CASLLPGQGGYTF. The chain combines TRBV19 with TRBJ1-2; 9 bases agree with TRBD1. From germline, CDR1 is LNHDA and CDR2 SQIVND (reference sequence). Trimming cost V 8 bases and J 7 bases; bases outside gene matches: 8. The CDR3 totals 13 residues.

In nucleotides, the CDR3 is TGTGCCAGCAGCTGGACAGGGGGTAAAGAGACCCAGTACTTC. Encoded protein: CASSWTGGKETQYF. The chain recombines TRBV7-9 with TRBJ2-5; 10 bases are shared with TRBD1. Looked up from germline, CDR1 is SEHNR and CDR2 is FQNEAQ (reference sequence). V shed 4 bases and J 3 bases; nucleotides not matched to a gene: 2. This CDR3 region has 14 residues.

The CDR3 bases are TGTGCCAGCAGTGACGGGGGGGCTGGGGCCAACGTCCTGACTTTC. As protein: CASSDGGAGANVLTF. The gene calls are TRBV6-4 and TRBJ2-6, with TRBD2 matching over 7 bases. With 2 bases clipped from V and 2 bases from J, the junction kept 0 bases outside the gene matches. CDR1 and CDR2 from the germline V gene are MRHNA and SNTAGT. This CDR3 is 15 amino acids long.

This clone was observed a single time. The chain combines TRBV29-1 with TRBJ2-1; possibly TRBD2 for D (6 bases). The CDR3 loop spans 13 amino acids. CDR1 is SQVTM, CDR2 ANQGSEA, per germline. V dropped 7 bases and J dropped 5 bases, with 15 bases sitting between them. CDR3 sequence: CSGTGTGDNEQFF. CDR3 nucleotides: TGCAGCGGTACCGGGACTGGTGACAATGAGCAGTTCTTC.

The rearrangement uses TRBV6-5 and TRBJ1-6; possible D gene TRBD1, 5 bases. The germline gives CDR1 MNHEY, CDR2 SVGAGI. Trimming left V 7 bases short and J 4 bases short, with 14 bases between. The CDR3 extends over 15 amino acids. The CDR3 protein is CASTTGRAYNSPLHF. Written as DNA, the CDR3 is TGTGCCAGCACCACGGGCAGGGCATATAATTCACCCCTCCACTTT.

CDR3 sequence reads: CASRPPEANTGELFF. In nucleotides, the CDR3 is TGTGCCAGCAGACCCCCAGAGGCGAACACCGGGGAGCTGTTTTTT. The chain carries TRBV28 and TRBJ2-2; the D is unclear. Germline V lookup: CDR1 MDHEN, CDR2 SYDVKM. The CDR3 contains 15 residues. With 6 bases removed from V and 0 bases from J, the gap between germline ends came to 11 bases.

The chain is built from TRBV19 and TRBJ1-6; 8 bases line up with TRBD1. The CDR3 sequence is 15 residues long. The V and J ends lost 6 bases and 6 bases, in that order; junction bases with no gene match: 7. Germline lookup yields CDR1 LNHDA and CDR2 SQIVND (reference sequence). The CDR3 region is CASRDRASGNSPLHF. DNA of the CDR3: TGTGCCAGTAGGGACAGGGCAAGCGGTAATTCACCCCTCCACTTT. The full variable domain, completed using reference TRBV19 and TRBJ1-6, is DGGITQSPKYLFRKEGQNVTLSCEQNLNHDAMYWYRQDPGQGLRLIYYSQIVNDFQKGDIAEGYSVSREKKESFPLTVTSAQKNPTAFYLCASRDRASGNSPLHFGNGTRLTVT.

This clone was seen a few times. V and J are TRBV21-1 and TRBJ1-5; the D segment call TRBD1 is taken from the table without a DNA check. TRBV21-1 is labeled a pseudogene. This CDR3 has 15 residues. This CDR3 is CASSKRTGSNQPQHF. The CDR3 DNA reads as TGTGCCAGCAGCAAAAGGACAGGAAGCAATCAGCCCCAGCATTTT.

The chain recombines TRBV5-1 with TRBJ2-2, with 8 bases aligning to TRBD1. The germline V gene has CDR1 SGHRS and CDR2 YFSETQ. V lost 4 bases, J lost 6 bases, and 8 bases stayed unmatched. The CDR3 consists of 15 residues. As DNA, the CDR3 is TGCGCCAGCAGCCCCACGACAGGGGAGGCCGGGGAGCTGTTTTTT. This sequence encodes CASSPTTGEAGELFF.

This clone has only one observation. The chain recombines TRBV18 with TRBJ1-2; 7 bases match TRBD1. The length of the CDR3 is 14 residues. Germline trimming cut 0 bases from V and 3 bases from J; bases unmatched to any gene: 1. The germline V gene has CDR1 KGHSH and CDR2 LQKENI. The CDR3 bases are TGTGCCAGCTCACCACCCGACAGGGACTATGGCTACACCTTC. Amino acid sequence: CASSPPDRDYGYTF.

The rearrangement joins TRBV19 to TRBJ1-5, with 8 positions matching TRBD1. Germline trimming cut 6 bases from V and 0 bases from J; bases unmatched to any gene: 7. In germline, CDR1 is LNHDA, CDR2 SQIVND (reference sequence). CDR3 length equals 16 residues. CDR3 residues: CASRWGQAYSNQPQHF. CDR3 sequence (DNA): TGTGCCAGTAGATGGGGACAGGCCTATAGCAATCAGCCCCAGCATTTT.

The chain combines TRBV7-9 with TRBJ2-5, with TRBD2 identical over 7 bases. Trimming removed 10 bases from V and 7 bases from J; junction bases left unmatched: 9. The CDR3 contains 12 residues. CDR1 and CDR2 (germline): SEHNR, FQNEAQ (reference sequence). The chain's CDR3 is CATPGGSGTQYF. In DNA, the CDR3 is TGTGCCACCCCGGGGGGTAGTGGGACCCAGTACTTC.

The chain couples TRBV11-2 to TRBJ1-1; maybe TRBD1 (5 bases). CDR3 length: 14 amino acids. V dropped 1 base and J dropped 1 base, with 7 bases sitting between them. Germline V gene data show CDR1 as SGHAT and CDR2 as FQNNGV. CDR3 protein: CASSLVGGNTEAFF. The CDR3 bases are TGTGCCAGCAGCTTAGTGGGGGGGAACACTGAAGCTTTCTTT.